This T cell receptor beta chain was identified in a study of T cell responses to AZD1222 COVID-19 vaccine. Study conclusions and caveats: Possibly, clonal diversity was underestimated; donors were largely white British and included more females. Unmutated regions of variants are reportedly targeted by nearly half of spike-specific TCRs. Increases in Spike-specific TCR breadth and depth were seen after two AZD1222 doses. Repertoires were sampled only after the peak T cell response.

Of note for this clone: Its antigen is currently unknown.

Looked up from germline, CDR1 is SGHRS and CDR2 is YFSETQ. This CDR3 comprises 18 residues. V lost 4 bases to trimming and J lost 0 bases, with 17 bases between them. Only in-frame clones appear in the TCRdb table, and some are missing; sequencing was by immunoSEQ multiplex PCR. The sample has about 120,000 clones; approximately 90% are singletons. V usage is TRBV5-1 and J usage is TRBJ1-6; D is uncertain. Specimen: peripheral blood, collected on day 0 of AZD1222 vaccination. The clonotype comes from an adult in good health. The CDR3 bases are TGCGCCAGCAGCAAGGGAACTCACTATGGCTCCTATAATTCACCCCTCCACTTT. Its protein product is CASSKGTHYGSYNSPLHF.